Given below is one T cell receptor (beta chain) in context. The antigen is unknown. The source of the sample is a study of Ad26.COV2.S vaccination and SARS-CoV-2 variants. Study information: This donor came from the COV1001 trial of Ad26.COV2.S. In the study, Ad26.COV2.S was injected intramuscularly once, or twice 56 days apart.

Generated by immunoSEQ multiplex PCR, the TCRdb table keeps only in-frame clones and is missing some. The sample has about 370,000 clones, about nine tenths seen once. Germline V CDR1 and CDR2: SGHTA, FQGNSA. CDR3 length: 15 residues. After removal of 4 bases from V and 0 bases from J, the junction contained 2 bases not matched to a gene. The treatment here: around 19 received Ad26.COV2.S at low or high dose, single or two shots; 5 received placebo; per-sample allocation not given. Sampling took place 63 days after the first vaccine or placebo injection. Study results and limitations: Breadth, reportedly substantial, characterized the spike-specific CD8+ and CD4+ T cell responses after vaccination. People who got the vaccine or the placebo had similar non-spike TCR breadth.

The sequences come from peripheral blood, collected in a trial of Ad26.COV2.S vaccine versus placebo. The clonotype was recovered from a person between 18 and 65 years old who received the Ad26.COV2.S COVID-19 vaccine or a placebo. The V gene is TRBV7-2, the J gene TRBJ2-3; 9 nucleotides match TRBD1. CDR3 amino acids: CASSSGQGSTDTQYF. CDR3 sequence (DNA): TGTGCCAGCAGCTCTGGACAGGGGAGCACAGATACGCAGTATTTT.